The 9 T cell receptor beta chains presented below share a single source sample, sequenced in a study of blood T cell repertoires in COVID-19. The protocol was immunoSEQ multiplex PCR, while the TCRdb copy is restricted to in-frame clones and leaves out a portion. The repertoire has under 250,000 clones, approximately 86% of them found once; the top ten carry roughly 5%. The sequenced sample was peripheral blood. The source of these receptors is a human donor in a cohort sampled during active COVID-19.

This rearrangement joins TRBV7-9 to TRBJ2-2; the match to TRBD1 covers 7 bases. Germline values: CDR1 SEHNR, CDR2 FQNEAQ (reference sequence). V lost 5 bases and J lost 3; bases outside the gene matches: 3. This CDR3 comprises 14 residues. CDR3 DNA: TGTGCCAGCAGCGACGACAGGGACACCGGGGAGCTGTTTTTT. This translates into CASSDDRDTGELFF.

With respect to this clone: Within the sample, other DNA sequences also encode this same CDR3. J is TRBJ2-7 and V is TRBV6-5; D unresolved. Germline CDR1 MNHEY, CDR2 SVGAGI. The CDR3 is made up of 12 amino acids. The ends were cut back, 2 bases at V and 5 bases at J, with 7 bases in the middle. DNA for the CDR3: TGTGCCAGCAGTTACCGAGGAAACGAGCAGTACTTC. Residues: CASSYRGNEQYF.

The V call is TRBV15, the J call TRBJ1-5, with D possibly being TRBD1 (6 bases). This CDR3 contains 15 residues. Deletions cut 1 base from V and 2 bases from J, with 9 bases between. The germline CDR1 and CDR2 sequences are LNHNV and YYDKDF (reference sequence). The CDR3 DNA is TGTGCCACCAGCAGAGGAGGGGGAGGCAATCAGCCCCAGCATTTT. Translated: CATSRGGGGNQPQHF.

The rearrangement joins TRBV2 to TRBJ1-5; 7 nucleotides line up with TRBD1. The germline CDR1 and CDR2 sequences are SNHLY and FYNNEI. The CDR3 is 15 amino acids. J was trimmed by 6 bases and V by 6 bases; bases with no gene match: 11. CDR3 loop: CASSPLGQDGQPQHF. CDR3 DNA sequence: TGTGCCAGCAGCCCATTAGGACAGGACGGTCAGCCCCAGCATTTT.

With regard to this clone: The sample carries other DNA sequences with the same CDR3. The DNA of the CDR3 is TGTGCCAGCAGCGTACTAGCGGGGGGAAGAGATACGCAGTATTTT. It specifies CASSVLAGGRDTQYF. This rearrangement joins TRBV9 to TRBJ2-3; TRBD2 agrees at 11 bases. The CDR3 loop spans 15 amino acids. Germline lookup yields CDR1 SGDLS and CDR2 YYNGEE. With 1 base clipped from V and 5 bases from J, the junction kept 3 bases outside the gene matches.

This chain joins TRBV5-8 and TRBJ2-7; no firm D call. The CDR3 is made up of 15 amino acids. V was trimmed by 0 bases and J by 3 bases, leaving 13 bases between them. Germline values: CDR1 SGHTS, CDR2 YDEGEE. The CDR3 nucleotides read TGTGCCAGCAGCTTGGGTAATGGAGACTTCTACGAGCAGTACTTC. This gives the protein CASSLGNGDFYEQYF.

The DNA for the CDR3 is TGCGCCAGCAGCCAAGGAGACAGGACTAATGAAAAACTGTTTTTT. Residues: CASSQGDRTNEKLFF. V gene TRBV4-1 combines with J gene TRBJ1-4; a weak D match, TRBD1 (6 bases). The CDR3 contains 15 residues. Trimming pared 1 base from V and 2 bases from J, leaving 8 bases between. CDR1 is MGHRA and CDR2 is YSYEKL in the germline V gene.

The chain carries TRBV10-3 and TRBJ1-2; no firm D call. CDR1 is ENHRY and CDR2 is SYGVKD in the germline V gene. V was shortened by 3 bases and J by 3 bases, with 14 bases between the two germline ends. This CDR3 has 15 amino acids. The CDR3 DNA reads TGTGCCATCAGTGATGGCAGGTATGGTGACTATGGCTACACCTTC. This translates into CAISDGRYGDYGYTF.

This clone has only a few counts. The gene calls are TRBV7-2 and TRBJ2-3, with a tentative D call TRBD2 (6 bases). This CDR3 comprises 12 residues. The germline V gene encodes CDR1 SGHTA and CDR2 FQGNSA. The V end lost 5 bases, the J end lost 15 bases, and 18 bases lay between the germline ends. CDR3 bases: TGTGCCAGCAGCCCAAGTAGGCGGGAACGATATTTT. This codes for CASSPSRRERYF. Supplemented by reference TRBV7-2 and TRBJ2-3, the full variable domain reads GAGVSQSPSNKVTEKGKDVELRCDPISGHTALYWYRQSLGQGLEFLIYFQGNSAPDKSGLPSDRFSAERTGGSVSTLTIQRTQQEDSAVYLCASSPSRRERYFGPGTRLTVL.